The TCR beta chain under discussion was sequenced for a study of T cell responses to AZD1222 COVID-19 vaccine (dated by TCRdb to the early 2020s). About the investigation overall: AZD1222 recipients given second doses at about 4 weeks or at about 12 weeks were pooled, since spike-specific TCR depth and breadth were not found to differ between the two schedules. A total of 233 trial participants underwent TCR sequencing, of whom nearly 210 received two doses of AZD1222 and about 25 received two doses of the MenACWY control vaccine. Trial participants were enrolled by age into subgroups of 18-55, 56-69 and 70-plus years, and around 150, 29 and 61 TCR-sequenced participants, respectively, were included in these subgroups.

Regarding this clone: Its binding antigen is unknown. Qualities for individual bases were not recorded, and no much larger clone is one base off.

V gives up 1 base and J gives up 4 bases, and the segment between their germline ends measures 8 bases. As encoded in the germline V gene (reference sequence), CDR1 is LNHDA while CDR2 is SQIVND. The cysteine opens and the phenylalanine closes a CDR3 of 13 amino acids. Of all the DNA, just the CDR3 is kept, 39 bases in frame from base 1. Interpreted using the paper, the time point label stands for: baseline before first vaccination. Vaccinee samples came from UK trials COV001 and COV002, including a single-blind randomized controlled phase 2/3 trial of AZD1222 (ChAdOx1 nCoV-19) in healthy adults. Trial participant PBMC samples were collected at day 0 and day 28 after the second dose for TCRbeta chain sequencing. The CDR3 regions of human TCRbeta chains were analyzed by immunosequencing. Per the authors' processing: TCRs in the repertoires were compared against a reference library of SARS-CoV-2-specific TCRs that had been generated with the MIRA antigen-specificity platform. Breadth was defined as the fraction of unique TCRs that were SARS-CoV-2-associated. Depth was defined as the fraction of total T cells that were SARS-CoV-2-associated. Using the MIRA data, every spike-specific TCR was mapped to the spike region that the TCR reacted to and assigned to either a CD4 or a CD8 class. Log10-transformed breadth and depth values were compared by one-way ANOVA with Sidak's multiple comparisons tests. The source is immuneACCESS, and TCRdb retained only in-frame sequences with V and J called. Part of the clones is not carried over; for the studies checked, unresolved V genes explain less than half of this, and the remainder is unexplained. V and J calls and clone size are as listed in that table; D and trimming were resolved from the DNA. This sample lists 130,000 to 150,000 clones; under 95% were detected once. The ten most abundant clones make up 5% of the sample.

What the research found in general, with its limitations: Conclusions about previously exposed vaccinees are limited because only a handful of AZD1222 recipients were SARS-CoV-2 seropositive at baseline. The 56-69-year group was small, and its depth increase did not reach significance, likely because of low power. A significant rise in spike-specific TCR breadth and depth was observed after two AZD1222 doses relative to day 0 and relative to MenACWY recipients. Participants were mostly white British, with more females than males. The authors suggested clonal diversity may have been underestimated. The whole spike protein was spanned by vaccine-associated CD4 TCRs, and dominant responses were seen in regions 160-218 and 743-854. Reportedly, close to half of the unique spike-specific TCRs recognized epitopes lying outside the regions that are mutated in the B.1.351 and B.1.1.7 variants. Because no samples from the day 14 peak response were available, repertoires could be characterized only after the peak T cell response.

The sequence derives from an adult in good health. This specimen consisted of peripheral blood, obtained on day 0 of AZD1222 vaccination. This chain joins TRBV19 to TRBJ2-7; no D segment can be confidently identified. The CDR3 corresponds to CASSIAPLYEQYF. The DNA sequence follows: TGTGCCAGTAGTATAGCCCCACTTTACGAGCAGTACTTC. The reference TRBV19 and TRBJ2-7 proteins fill in what lies around the CDR3, so the full variable domain reads DGGITQSPKYLFRKEGQNVTLSCEQNLNHDAMYWYRQDPGQGLRLIYYSQIVNDFQKGDIAEGYSVSREKKESFPLTVTSAQKNPTAFYLCASSIAPLYEQYFGPGTRLTVT.